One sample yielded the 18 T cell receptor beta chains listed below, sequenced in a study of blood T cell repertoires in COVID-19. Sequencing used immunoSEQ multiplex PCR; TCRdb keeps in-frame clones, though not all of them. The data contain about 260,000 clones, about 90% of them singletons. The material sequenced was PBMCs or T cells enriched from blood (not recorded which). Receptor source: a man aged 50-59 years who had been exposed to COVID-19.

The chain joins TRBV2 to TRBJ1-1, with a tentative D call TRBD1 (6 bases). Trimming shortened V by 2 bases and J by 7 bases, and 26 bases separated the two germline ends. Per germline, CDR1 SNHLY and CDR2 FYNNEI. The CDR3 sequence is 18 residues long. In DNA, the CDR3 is TGTGCCAGCAGTGAAAGGGGACACGGGACCCTTGCGGGGGTTGAAGCTTTCTTT. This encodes CASSERGHGTLAGVEAFF.

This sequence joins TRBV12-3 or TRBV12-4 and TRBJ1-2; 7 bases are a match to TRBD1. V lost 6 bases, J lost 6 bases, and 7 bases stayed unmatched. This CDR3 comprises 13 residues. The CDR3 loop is CASSPQGTHGYTF. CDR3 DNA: TGTGCCAGCAGCCCACAGGGGACCCATGGCTACACCTTC.

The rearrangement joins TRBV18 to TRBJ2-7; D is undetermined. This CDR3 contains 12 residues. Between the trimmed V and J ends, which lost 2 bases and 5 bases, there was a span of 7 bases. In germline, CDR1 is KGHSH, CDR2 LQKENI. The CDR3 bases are TGTGCCAGCTCACCAGGCGGCCACGAGCAGTACGTC. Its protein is CASSPGGHEQYV.

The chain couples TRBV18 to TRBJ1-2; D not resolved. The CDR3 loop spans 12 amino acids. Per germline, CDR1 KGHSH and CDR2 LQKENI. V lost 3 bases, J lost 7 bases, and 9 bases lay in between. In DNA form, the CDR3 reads TGTGCCAGCTCACCGTCGGGTGGTGGCTACACCTTC. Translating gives CASSPSGGGYTF.

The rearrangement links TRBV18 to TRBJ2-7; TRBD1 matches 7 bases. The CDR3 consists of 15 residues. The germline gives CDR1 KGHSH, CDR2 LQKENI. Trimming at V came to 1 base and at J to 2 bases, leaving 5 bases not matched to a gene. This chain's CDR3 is CASSPRQGDPYEQYF. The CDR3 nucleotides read TGTGCCAGCTCACCACGACAGGGAGACCCCTACGAGCAGTACTTC.

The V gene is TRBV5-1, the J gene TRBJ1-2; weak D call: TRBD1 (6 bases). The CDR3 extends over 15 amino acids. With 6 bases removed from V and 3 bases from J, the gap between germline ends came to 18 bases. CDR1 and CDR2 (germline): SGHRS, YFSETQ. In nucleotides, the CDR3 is TGCGCCAGCACCTTCTCCATCAGGGGTGACTATGGCTACACCTTC. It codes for CASTFSIRGDYGYTF. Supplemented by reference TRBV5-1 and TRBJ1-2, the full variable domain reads KAGVTQTPRYLIKTRGQQVTLSCSPISGHRSVSWYQQTPGQGLQFLFEYFSETQRNKGNFPGRFSGRQFSNSRSEMNVSTLELGDSALYLCASTFSIRGDYGYTFGSGTRLTVV.

The CDR3 DNA is TGTGCCAGCAGCACGCCCGGGACAGGGAACACTGAAGCTTTCTTT. Protein: CASSTPGTGNTEAFF. The chain has TRBV5-4 and TRBJ1-1, with 8 bases aligning to TRBD1. Germline V CDR1 and CDR2: SGHNT, YYREEE (reference sequence). V shed 4 bases and J 1 base; nucleotides not matched to a gene: 6. This CDR3 spans 15 amino acids.

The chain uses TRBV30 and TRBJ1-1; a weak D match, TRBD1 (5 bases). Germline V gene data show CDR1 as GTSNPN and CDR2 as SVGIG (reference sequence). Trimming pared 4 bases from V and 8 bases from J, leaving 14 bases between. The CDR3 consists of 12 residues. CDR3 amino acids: CAWTHGGVEAFF. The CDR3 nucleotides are TGTGCCTGGACTCACGGGGGAGTAGAAGCTTTCTTT. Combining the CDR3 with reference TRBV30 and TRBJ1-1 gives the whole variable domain SQTIHQWPATLVQPVGSPLSLECTVEGTSNPNLYWYRQAAGRGLQLLFYSVGIGQISSEVPQNLSASRPQDRQFILSSKKLLLSDSGFYLCAWTHGGVEAFFGQGTRLTVV.

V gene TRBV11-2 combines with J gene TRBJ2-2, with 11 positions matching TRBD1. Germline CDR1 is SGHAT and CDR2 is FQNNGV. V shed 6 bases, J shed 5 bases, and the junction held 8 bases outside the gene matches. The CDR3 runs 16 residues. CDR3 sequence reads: CASSSRTGGITGELFF. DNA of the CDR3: TGTGCCAGCAGTAGTCGGACAGGGGGCATTACCGGGGAGCTGTTTTTT.

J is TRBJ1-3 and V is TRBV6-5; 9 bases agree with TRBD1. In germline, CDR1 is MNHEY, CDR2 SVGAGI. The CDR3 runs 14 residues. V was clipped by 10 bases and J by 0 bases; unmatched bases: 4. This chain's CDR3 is CATRDRDSGNTIYF. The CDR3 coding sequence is TGTGCCACCCGGGACAGGGACTCTGGAAACACCATATATTTT.

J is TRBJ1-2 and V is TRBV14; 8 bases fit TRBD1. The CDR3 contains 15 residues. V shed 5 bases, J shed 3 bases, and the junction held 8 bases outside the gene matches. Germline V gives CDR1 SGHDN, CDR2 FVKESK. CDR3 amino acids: CASSSRPGGYYGYTF. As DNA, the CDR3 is TGTGCCAGCAGCTCACGTCCAGGGGGCTACTATGGCTACACCTTC.

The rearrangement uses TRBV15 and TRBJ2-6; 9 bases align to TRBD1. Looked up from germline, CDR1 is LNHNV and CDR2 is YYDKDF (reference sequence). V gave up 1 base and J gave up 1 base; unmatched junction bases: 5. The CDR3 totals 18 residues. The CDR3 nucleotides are TGTGCCACCAGCAGAGCGGGACAGGGAACATCTGGGGCCAACGTCCTGACTTTC. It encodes CATSRAGQGTSGANVLTF.

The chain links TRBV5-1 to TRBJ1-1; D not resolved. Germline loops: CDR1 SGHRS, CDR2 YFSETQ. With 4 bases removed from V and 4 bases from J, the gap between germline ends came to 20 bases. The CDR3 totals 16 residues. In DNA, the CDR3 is TGCGCCAGCAGCCCTCTGGGGAGAGGGAAGGGCACTGAAGCTTTCTTT. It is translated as CASSPLGRGKGTEAFF.

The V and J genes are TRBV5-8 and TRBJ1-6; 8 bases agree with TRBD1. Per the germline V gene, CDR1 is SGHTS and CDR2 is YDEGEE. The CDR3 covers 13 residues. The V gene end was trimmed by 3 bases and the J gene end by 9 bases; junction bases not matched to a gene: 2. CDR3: CASSWDRLSPLHF. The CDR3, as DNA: TGTGCCAGCAGCTGGGACAGGCTTTCACCCCTCCACTTT.

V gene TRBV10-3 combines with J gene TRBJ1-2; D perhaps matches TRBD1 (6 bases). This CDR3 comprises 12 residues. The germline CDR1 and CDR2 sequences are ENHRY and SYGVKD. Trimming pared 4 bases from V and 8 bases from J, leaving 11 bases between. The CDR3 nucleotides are TGTGCCATCAGTGGACAGGTCTGGGGCTACACCTTC. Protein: CAISGQVWGYTF.

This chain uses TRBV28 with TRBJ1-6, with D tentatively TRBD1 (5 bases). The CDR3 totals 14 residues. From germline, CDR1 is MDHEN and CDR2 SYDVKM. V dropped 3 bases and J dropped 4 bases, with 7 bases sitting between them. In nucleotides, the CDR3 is TGTGCCAGCAGTTTCGGACAATATAATTCACCCCTCCACTTT. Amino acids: CASSFGQYNSPLHF.

CDR3: CASSQQGKWNYGYTF. Here the CDR3 DNA reads TGCGCCAGCAGCCAACAGGGGAAATGGAACTATGGCTACACCTTC. The V call is TRBV23-1, the J call TRBJ1-2; 7 bases fit TRBD1. TRBV23-1 carries the ORF label, with uncertain function. V lost 6 bases, J lost 2 bases, and 9 bases stayed unmatched. CDR3 length: 15 residues.

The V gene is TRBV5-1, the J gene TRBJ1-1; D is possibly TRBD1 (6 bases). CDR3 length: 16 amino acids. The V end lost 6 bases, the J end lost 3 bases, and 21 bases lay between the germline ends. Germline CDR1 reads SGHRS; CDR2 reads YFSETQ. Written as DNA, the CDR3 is TGCGCCAGCACCTTAAATTCTAGGGACATCCACACTGAAGCTTTCTTT. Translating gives CASTLNSRDIHTEAFF.